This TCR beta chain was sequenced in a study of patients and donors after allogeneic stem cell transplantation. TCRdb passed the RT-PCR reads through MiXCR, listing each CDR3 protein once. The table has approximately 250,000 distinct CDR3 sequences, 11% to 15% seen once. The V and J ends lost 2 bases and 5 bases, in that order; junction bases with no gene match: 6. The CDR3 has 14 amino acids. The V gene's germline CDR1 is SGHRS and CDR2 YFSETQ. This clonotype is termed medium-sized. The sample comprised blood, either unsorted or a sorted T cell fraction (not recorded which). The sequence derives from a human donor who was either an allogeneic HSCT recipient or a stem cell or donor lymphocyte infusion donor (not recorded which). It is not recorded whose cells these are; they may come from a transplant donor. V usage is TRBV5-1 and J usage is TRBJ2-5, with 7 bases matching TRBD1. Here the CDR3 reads CASSFRQGWETQYF. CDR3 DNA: TGCGCCAGCAGCTTTCGACAGGGATGGGAGACCCAGTACTTC.